These T cell receptor beta chains were read from a single sample in a study of shared clonotypes between healthy human individuals. Here immunoSEQ multiplex PCR was the method, and the copy in TCRdb shows in-frame clones only, minus some. The table shows over 700,000 clones, with 55% to 80% occurring only once. Sequenced input: memory CD4+ T cells sorted from blood. The receptors were gathered from a woman aged 30 to 39 in good health. Each CDR3 is given with its conserved first and last residue.

V gene	CDR3 length	J gene	CDR3 protein
TRBV10-2	15	TRBJ1-2	CASMDPPGGFYGYTF
TRBV14	15	TRBJ1-5	CASSPAGVSNQPQHF
TRBV6-7	16	TRBJ2-7	CASSYATGRGSYEQYF
TRBV28	17	TRBJ2-1	CASSFPLAGVGYNEQFF
TRBV29-1	12	TRBJ2-4	CSVVEGGNIQYF
TRBV7-9	15	TRBJ2-2	CASSLQGPDTGELFF
TRBV27	14	TRBJ2-3	CASRTLRPTDTQYF
TRBV28	16	TRBJ2-3	CASSFYGRDFTDTQYF
TRBV14	12	TRBJ2-3	CASSQDLHTQYF
TRBV7-8	14	TRBJ1-3	CASSLRGHGNTIYF
TRBV27	15	TRBJ2-4	CASSTEGAPKNIQYF
TRBV7-9	14	TRBJ1-5	CASSANTGTQPQHF
TRBV5-5	14	TRBJ2-5	CASSLQGRGETQYF
TRBV11-2	16	TRBJ1-4	CASSLGRDRKNEKLFF
TRBV14	16	TRBJ1-5	CAIHQRFPDCNQPQHF
TRBV11-3	14	TRBJ2-7	CASSLGGSLYEQYF
TRBV5-6	14	TRBJ2-1	CASSHPGRPNEQFF
TRBV7-2	15	TRBJ2-2	CASSLMTANTGELFF
TRBV5-1	15	TRBJ2-3	CASSHRDRGTDTQYF
TRBV19	16	TRBJ1-3	CASSMIRGDAGNTIYF
TRBV18	13	TRBJ2-2	CASSREPTGELFF
TRBV14	15	TRBJ2-7	CASSQASTDYYEQYF
TRBV21-1	16	TRBJ2-7	CASTQTKLAGVDEQYF